This T cell receptor (beta chain) was obtained from a study of identical twins. CDR3 size: 17 residues. The V and J ends lost 0 bases and 7 bases respectively, with 16 bases between them. Per the germline V gene, CDR1 is LGHNA and CDR2 is YNFKEQ. Only a few counts were recorded for this clonotype. TCRdb re-called the 5' RACE reads with MiXCR, one entry per CDR3 protein. The top ten hold roughly 0.3% of the sample, which has 1.5 million to 2 million distinct CDR3 sequences, about 30% seen once. Material for sequencing was cord blood. This receptor was obtained from a newborn girl in good health. V and J are TRBV4-2 and TRBJ1-6; no clear D. The CDR3 bases are TGTGCCAGCAGCCAAGACTTCTCGCCTGGATACAATTCACCCCTCCACTTT. It yields the protein CASSQDFSPGYNSPLHF.